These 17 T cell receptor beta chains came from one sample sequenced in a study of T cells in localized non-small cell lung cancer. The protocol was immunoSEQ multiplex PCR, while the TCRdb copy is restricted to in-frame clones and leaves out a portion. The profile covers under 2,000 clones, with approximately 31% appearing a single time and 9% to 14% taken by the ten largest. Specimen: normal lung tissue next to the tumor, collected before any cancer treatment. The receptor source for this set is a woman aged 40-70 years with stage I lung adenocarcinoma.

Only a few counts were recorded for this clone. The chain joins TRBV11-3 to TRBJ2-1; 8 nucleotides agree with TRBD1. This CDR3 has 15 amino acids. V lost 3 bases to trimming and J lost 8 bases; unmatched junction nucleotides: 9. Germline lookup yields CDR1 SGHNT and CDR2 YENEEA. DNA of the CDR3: TGTGCCAGCAGCTTGCAGGGGGCGGCTTGGGATGAGCAGTTCTTC. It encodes CASSLQGAAWDEQFF.

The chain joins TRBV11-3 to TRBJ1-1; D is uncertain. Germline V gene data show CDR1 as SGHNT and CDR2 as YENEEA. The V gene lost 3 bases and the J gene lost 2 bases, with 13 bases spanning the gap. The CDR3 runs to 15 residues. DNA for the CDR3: TGTGCCAGCAGCTTGTATGCGCCCACAAACACTGAAGCTTTCTTT. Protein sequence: CASSLYAPTNTEAFF.

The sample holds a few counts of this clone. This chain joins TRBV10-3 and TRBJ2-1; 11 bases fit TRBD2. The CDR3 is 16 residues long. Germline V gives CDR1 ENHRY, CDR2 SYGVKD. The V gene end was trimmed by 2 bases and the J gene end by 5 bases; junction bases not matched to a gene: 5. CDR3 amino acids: CAISELGTSGDNEQFF. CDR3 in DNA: TGTGCCATCAGTGAGCTTGGGACTAGCGGAGACAATGAGCAGTTCTTC.

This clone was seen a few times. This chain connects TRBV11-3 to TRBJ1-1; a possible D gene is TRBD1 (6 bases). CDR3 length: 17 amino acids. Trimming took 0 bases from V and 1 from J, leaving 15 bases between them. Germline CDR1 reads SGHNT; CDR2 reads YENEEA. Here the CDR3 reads CASSLDRDKFTNTEAFF. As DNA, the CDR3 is TGTGCCAGCAGCTTAGACCGGGACAAGTTTACGAACACTGAAGCTTTCTTT.

The CDR3 reads CASSFSGQGLSDEQYF. In DNA, the CDR3 is TGTGCCAGCAGTTTCAGTGGACAGGGTCTTAGCGACGAGCAGTACTTC. V gene TRBV28 combines with J gene TRBJ2-7; TRBD1 matches at 8 bases. V was clipped by 3 bases and J by 5 bases; unmatched bases: 12. Germline V gives CDR1 MDHEN, CDR2 SYDVKM. This CDR3 has 16 residues.

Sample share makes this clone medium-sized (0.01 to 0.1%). CDR3 in amino acids: CASRPTGTSGSVAQYF. CDR3 DNA: TGTGCCAGCAGGCCGACCGGGACTAGCGGGAGTGTAGCGCAGTATTTT. The chain has TRBV6-8 and TRBJ2-3; 14 nucleotides match TRBD2. The CDR3 has 16 residues. Germline V gives CDR1 MNHGY, CDR2 SAAAGT. The V segment lost 6 bases and the J segment 10 bases; nucleotides outside the gene matches: 12.

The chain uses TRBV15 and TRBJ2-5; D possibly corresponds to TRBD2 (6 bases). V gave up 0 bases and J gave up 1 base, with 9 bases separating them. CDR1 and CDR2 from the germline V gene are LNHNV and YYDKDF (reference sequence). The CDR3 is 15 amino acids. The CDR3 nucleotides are TGTGCCACCAGCAGAGATTTCGGGGGCCAAGAGACCCAGTACTTC. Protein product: CATSRDFGGQETQYF.

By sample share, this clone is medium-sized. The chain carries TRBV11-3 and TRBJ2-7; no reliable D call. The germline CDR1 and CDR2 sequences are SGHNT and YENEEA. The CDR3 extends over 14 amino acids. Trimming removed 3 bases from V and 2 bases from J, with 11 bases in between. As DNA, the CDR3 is TGTGCCAGCAGCTTGACGGGTGAGGCCTACGAGCAGTACTTC. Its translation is CASSLTGEAYEQYF.

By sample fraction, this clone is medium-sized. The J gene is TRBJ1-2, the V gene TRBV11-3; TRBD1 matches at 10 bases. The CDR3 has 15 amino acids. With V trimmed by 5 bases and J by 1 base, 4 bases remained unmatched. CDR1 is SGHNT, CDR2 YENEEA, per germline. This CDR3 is CASSGGQGRNYGYTF. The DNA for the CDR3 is TGTGCCAGCAGCGGGGGACAGGGGCGTAACTATGGCTACACCTTC.

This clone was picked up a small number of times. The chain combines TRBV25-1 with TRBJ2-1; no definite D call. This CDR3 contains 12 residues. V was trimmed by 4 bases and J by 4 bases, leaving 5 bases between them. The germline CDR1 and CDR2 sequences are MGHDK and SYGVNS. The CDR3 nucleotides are TGTGCCAGCAGTGTGCTTTACAATGAGCAGTTCTTC. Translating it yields CASSVLYNEQFF.

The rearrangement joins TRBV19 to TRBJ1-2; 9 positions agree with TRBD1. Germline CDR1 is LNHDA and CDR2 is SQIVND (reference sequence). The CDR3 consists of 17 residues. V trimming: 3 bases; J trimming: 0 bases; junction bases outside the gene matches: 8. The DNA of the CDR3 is TGTGCCAGTAGTATGGGGACAGGGACTCATTCTAACTATGGCTACACCTTC. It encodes CASSMGTGTHSNYGYTF. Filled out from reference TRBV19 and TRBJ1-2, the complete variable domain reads DGGITQSPKYLFRKEGQNVTLSCEQNLNHDAMYWYRQDPGQGLRLIYYSQIVNDFQKGDIAEGYSVSREKKESFPLTVTSAQKNPTAFYLCASSMGTGTHSNYGYTFGSGTRLTVV.

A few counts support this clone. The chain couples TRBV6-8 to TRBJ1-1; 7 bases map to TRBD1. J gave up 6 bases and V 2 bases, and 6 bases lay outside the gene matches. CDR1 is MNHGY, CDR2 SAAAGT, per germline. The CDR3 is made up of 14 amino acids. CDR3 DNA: TGTGCCAGCAGTTACGGTGGACAGGCGGCTGAAGCTTTCTTT. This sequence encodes CASSYGGQAAEAFF.

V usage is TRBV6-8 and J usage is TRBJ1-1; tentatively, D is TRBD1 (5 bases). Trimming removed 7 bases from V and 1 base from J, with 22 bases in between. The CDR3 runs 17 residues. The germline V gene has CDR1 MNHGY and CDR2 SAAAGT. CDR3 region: CASIPRAGTLKNTEAFF. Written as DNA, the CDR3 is TGTGCCAGCATTCCAAGAGCTGGGACCTTGAAGAACACTGAAGCTTTCTTT.

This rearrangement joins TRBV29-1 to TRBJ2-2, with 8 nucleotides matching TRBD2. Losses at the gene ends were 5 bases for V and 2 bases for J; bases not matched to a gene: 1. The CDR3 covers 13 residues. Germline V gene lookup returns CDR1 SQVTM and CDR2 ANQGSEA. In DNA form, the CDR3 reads TGCAGCGTTCTAGCGGGTAACACCGGGGAGCTGTTTTTT. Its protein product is CSVLAGNTGELFF.

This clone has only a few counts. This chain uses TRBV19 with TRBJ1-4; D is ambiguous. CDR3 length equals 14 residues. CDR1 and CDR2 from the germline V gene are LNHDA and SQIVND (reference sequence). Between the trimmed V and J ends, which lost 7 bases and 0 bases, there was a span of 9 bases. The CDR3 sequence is CASIGGATNEKLFF. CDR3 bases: TGTGCCAGTATCGGCGGTGCAACTAATGAAAAACTGTTTTTT.

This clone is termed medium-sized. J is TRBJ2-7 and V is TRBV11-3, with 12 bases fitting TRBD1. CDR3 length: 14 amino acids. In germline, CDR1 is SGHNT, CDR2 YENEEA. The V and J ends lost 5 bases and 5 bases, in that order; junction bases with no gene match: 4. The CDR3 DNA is TGTGCCAGCAGCGGGACAGGGGGCCTGAACGAGCAGTACTTC. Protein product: CASSGTGGLNEQYF.

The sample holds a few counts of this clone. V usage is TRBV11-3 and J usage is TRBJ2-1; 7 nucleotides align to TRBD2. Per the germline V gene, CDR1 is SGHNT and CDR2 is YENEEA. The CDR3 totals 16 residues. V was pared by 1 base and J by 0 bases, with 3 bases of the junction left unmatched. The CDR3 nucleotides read TGTGCCAGCAGCTTAGGAGGGAGGGGCTCCTACAATGAGCAGTTCTTC. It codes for CASSLGGRGSYNEQFF.